This T cell receptor beta chain is drawn from a study of vaccination effects on CD4 cells after COVID-19. Whole-study context: Researchers obtained post-vaccine samples at a median of 72 days past the second dose.

About this clone itself: What it binds is unknown.

The culture ran for less than 12 days, and then CD4+ T cells were isolated. The cohort was immunized with two doses of either the BNT162b2 or mRNA-1273 vaccine. The V end was cut by 3 bases, the J end by 4 bases, with 13 bases between. CDR1 is LNHDA and CDR2 is SQIVND in the germline V gene (reference sequence). CDR3 length equals 15 residues. Sequenced by immunoSEQ multiplex PCR; TCRdb stores in-frame clones only, minus some. Among about 66,000 clones listed, 65% to 80% were seen once. Study-level points and caveats: Limitations: small convalescent group and missing early post-infection timepoints. The study found marked clonal contraction of infection- and vaccine-induced clones late after vaccination.

This sample comprised CD4+ T cells from PBMCs cultured without peptide, obtained after COVID-19 vaccination. The sequence came from a human donor who received a COVID-19 vaccine. The chain combines TRBV19 with TRBJ1-5; a possible D gene is TRBD1 (5 bases). CDR3: CASSMLPGPNQPQHF. The CDR3 bases are TGTGCCAGTAGTATGCTTCCGGGGCCGAATCAGCCCCAGCATTTT.